A selection of T cell receptor beta chains follows, all from one sample in a study of long-term antiretroviral therapy in people with HIV. The assay was immunoSEQ multiplex PCR, and TCRdb's table has in-frame clones only and misses some. The data contain approximately 29,000 clones, 85% to 95% of them seen just once; the ten biggest clones take up 10% to 13%. The sample was unsorted PBMCs, taken 6.2 years after starting antiretroviral therapy. The source is a man between 40 and 49 years old with HIV. The CDR3 runs from the conserved cysteine through the conserved F or W.

v_call,j_call,cdr3_aa
TRBV6-5,TRBJ2-2,CASSRTGLTGELFF
TRBV6-5,TRBJ1-1,CASSSLGMWEAFF
TRBV7-9,TRBJ2-7,CASSAGSSYEQYF
TRBV7-2,TRBJ2-7,CASSSTGGPSYEQYF
TRBV7-9,TRBJ2-6,CASSGTSGYSGANVLTF
TRBV7-7,TRBJ2-2,CASSPRGDSAGELFF
TRBV4-1,TRBJ1-4,CASSQGDRATNEKLFF
TRBV7-3,TRBJ2-3,CASSPVGDTQYF
TRBV5-8,TRBJ1-5,CASSLERDRMNQPQHF
TRBV29-1,TRBJ2-1,CSTGQGTNEQFF
TRBV5-1,TRBJ2-5,CASGDSGTETQYF
TRBV28,TRBJ1-5,CASNRYDRGIYQPQHF
TRBV9,TRBJ2-6,CASSDGRSGANVLTF
TRBV4-1,TRBJ2-7,CASSQTTSSRQDEQYF
TRBV28,TRBJ2-5,CASSASGTNQETQYF
TRBV29-1,TRBJ2-4,CSVPGGNIQYF
TRBV6-5,TRBJ1-1,CASSRAEGGAEAFF
TRBV6-6,TRBJ1-4,CASSYGREKLFF
TRBV14,TRBJ2-2,CASSQDGGYTGELFF
TRBV5-6,TRBJ2-1,CASSAGQGSYNEQFF
TRBV29-1,TRBJ2-3,CSVEEGLDTQYF
TRBV10-3,TRBJ1-2,CAVAGSTGGGYTF